The sequence of this TCR beta chain was determined in a study of shared clonotypes between healthy human individuals. Repertoires were generated with immunoSEQ multiplex PCR, while TCRdb's copy carries only in-frame clones and drops some. Among around 650,000 clones, 90% to 97% were seen once, and the ten largest hold about 0.12%. The CDR3 covers 14 residues. Germline V gene sequence: CDR1 MDHEN, CDR2 SYDVKM. Trimming left V 5 bases short and J 0 bases short, with 7 bases between. Positive CCR7 selection of CD45RO-negative cells yielded the naive CD8 cells, and terminally differentiated effector memory CD45RA+ cells were excluded.

J is TRBJ2-2 and V is TRBV28; TRBD2 is a possible D gene (6 bases). The sample consisted of naive CD8+ T cells sorted from blood. The receptor was derived from a woman aged 25 to 39 in good health. DNA for the CDR3: TGTGCCAGCAGTCGGACTACGAACACCGGGGAGCTGTTTTTT. Its protein product is CASSRTTNTGELFF.